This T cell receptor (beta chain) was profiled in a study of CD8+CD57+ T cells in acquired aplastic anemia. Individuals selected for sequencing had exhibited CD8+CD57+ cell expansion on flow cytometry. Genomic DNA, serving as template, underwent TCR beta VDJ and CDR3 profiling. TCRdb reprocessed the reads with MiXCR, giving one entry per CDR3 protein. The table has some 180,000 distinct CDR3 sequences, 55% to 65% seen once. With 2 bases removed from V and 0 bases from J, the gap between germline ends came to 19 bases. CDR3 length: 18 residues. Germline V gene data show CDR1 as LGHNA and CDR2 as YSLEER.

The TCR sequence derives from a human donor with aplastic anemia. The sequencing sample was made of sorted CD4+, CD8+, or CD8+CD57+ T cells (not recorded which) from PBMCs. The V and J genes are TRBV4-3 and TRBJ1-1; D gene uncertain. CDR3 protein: CASSQLSPKGTMNTEAFF. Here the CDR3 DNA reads TGCGCCAGCAGCCAATTGAGCCCTAAGGGAACCATGAACACTGAAGCTTTCTTT.